Following are 10 T cell receptor beta chains from one sample sequenced in a study of blood T cell repertoires in COVID-19. The data were produced by immunoSEQ multiplex PCR, yet TCRdb's version contains in-frame clones alone and is incomplete. This sample yields about 81,000 clones, of which 88% are seen a single time; about 7% belongs to the top ten. Material: peripheral blood. Receptor source: an older man with acute or convalescent COVID-19.

This clone was seen more than once but under ten times. CDR3 nucleotide sequence: TGTGCCAGCAGCTTAGTGACTGCAGATACGCAGTATTTT. It translates to CASSLVTADTQYF. The chain carries TRBV7-9 and TRBJ2-3; D is unresolved. Germline V gene lookup returns CDR1 SEHNR and CDR2 FQNEAQ (reference sequence). This CDR3 has 13 amino acids. The V end lost 1 base, the J end lost 4 bases, and 6 bases lay between the germline ends.

Only one count was recorded for this clone. The gene calls are TRBV2 and TRBJ1-5; 7 nucleotides agree with TRBD1. CDR3 length: 15 residues. Germline V lookup: CDR1 SNHLY, CDR2 FYNNEI. The V segment lost 6 bases and the J segment 0 bases; nucleotides outside the gene matches: 5. The DNA for the CDR3 is TGTGCCAGCAGCGAACAGGGGTTTAGCAATCAGCCCCAGCATTTT. This sequence encodes CASSEQGFSNQPQHF.

The chain combines TRBV3-1 (or the pseudogene TRBV3-2) with TRBJ2-3, with D uncertain. Germline V gene lookup returns CDR1 LGHDT and CDR2 YNNKEL (reference sequence). This CDR3 region has 13 residues. Trimming removed 4 bases from V and 4 bases from J, with 9 bases in between. CDR3 nucleotide sequence: TGTGCCAGCAGCCTATCACGGGCAGATACGCAGTATTTT. Translating it yields CASSLSRADTQYF.

A few counts support this clone. V usage is TRBV5-4 and J usage is TRBJ2-2; D is possibly TRBD2 (7 bases). Germline CDR1 is SGHNT and CDR2 is YYREEE (reference sequence). V shed 0 bases and J shed 4 bases, with 16 bases lying between them. The length of the CDR3 is 17 residues. The CDR3, as DNA: TGTGCCAGCAGCTTGGGAGGGGGGGCCCGTTCCACCGGGGAGCTGTTTTTT. It yields the protein CASSLGGGARSTGELFF.

The rearrangement uses TRBV28 and TRBJ2-2, with TRBD1 as a possible D gene (5 bases). The germline gives CDR1 MDHEN, CDR2 SYDVKM. Trimming cost V 5 bases and J 1 base, with 8 bases left between them. The CDR3 consists of 14 residues. This CDR3 is CASSNQGNTGELFF. CDR3 nucleotide sequence: TGTGCCAGCAGTAACCAGGGGAACACCGGGGAGCTGTTTTTT.

This CDR3 reads CASSPQGVGSNQPQHF. The CDR3 DNA sequence: TGTGCCAGCAGCCCCCAGGGGGTAGGGAGCAATCAGCCCCAGCATTTT. The chain recombines TRBV25-1 with TRBJ1-5, with TRBD1 matching over 7 bases. Germline loops: CDR1 MGHDK, CDR2 SYGVNS. The CDR3 is 16 amino acids. The junction had 9 bases not matched to a gene; V was cut back by 6 bases and J by 1 base.

This chain links TRBV7-3 with TRBJ1-1; perhaps TRBD1 as D (5 bases). Germline V CDR1 and CDR2: SGHTA, FQGTGA. This CDR3 is 13 amino acids long. V lost 5 bases and J lost 3, with 10 bases in between. The CDR3 nucleotides read TGTGCCAGCAGCGCCGCCAGGGACACTGAAGCTTTCTTT. This encodes CASSAARDTEAFF.

The V call is TRBV11-2, the J call TRBJ2-2; 8 positions match TRBD2. V lost 3 bases, J lost 6 bases, and 6 bases stayed unmatched. The CDR3 runs to 15 residues. Germline CDR1 SGHAT, CDR2 FQNNGV. The CDR3 loop is CASSLGLVSSGELFF. The CDR3 DNA is TGTGCCAGCAGCTTGGGACTAGTCTCGTCCGGGGAGCTGTTTTTT.

The chain combines TRBV21-1 with TRBJ2-1; the table gives TRBD2 as D, unverified against the DNA. TRBV21-1 is listed as a pseudogene. The CDR3 spans 18 residues. The chain's CDR3 is CASSPGLAGGRSHNEQFF. CDR3 nucleotides: TGTGCCAGCAGCCCTGGACTAGCGGGAGGGCGATCCCACAATGAGCAGTTCTTC.

The chain joins TRBV7-9 to TRBJ2-2; 10 positions agree with TRBD1. The CDR3 extends over 17 amino acids. V lost 4 bases and J lost 2; bases outside the gene matches: 7. In germline, CDR1 is SEHNR, CDR2 FQNEAQ (reference sequence). CDR3 in amino acids: CASSYLGQGGNTGELFF. The CDR3 nucleotides are TGTGCCAGCAGCTACCTAGGACAGGGGGGAAACACCGGGGAGCTGTTTTTT.